This paragraph reports one TCR beta chain. This sample is part of a study of blood T cell repertoires in COVID-19. Across the whole study: Samples representing acute and convalescent COVID-19 were sourced from the United States, Italy and Spain. Sample material is recorded as cDNA or gDNA derived from T cells, B-cell-depleted T cells, or PBMCs.

This CDR3 is built from 14 residues. Losses at the gene ends were 5 bases for V and 7 bases for J; bases not matched to a gene: 7. Germline loops: CDR1 LGHNA, CDR2 YNFKEQ. In the original analysis: Researchers report that nucleated cell counts were estimated from reference gene primer amplification. Method: immunoSEQ multiplex PCR; TCRdb's copy keeps in-frame clones and lacks some. The D gene and trimming were derived from the DNA, and the V and J assignments and clone size from that table. The sample shows around 220,000 clones, about four fifths of them seen only once. This chain uses TRBV4-2 with TRBJ1-5, with 8 nucleotides matching TRBD1. Source material: peripheral blood. The sequence came from a woman older than 75 with acute or convalescent COVID-19. CDR3 in DNA: TGTGCCAGCAGCGGAGGACAGGGCGGCCAGCCCCAGCATTTT. Protein product: CASSGGQGGQPQHF.